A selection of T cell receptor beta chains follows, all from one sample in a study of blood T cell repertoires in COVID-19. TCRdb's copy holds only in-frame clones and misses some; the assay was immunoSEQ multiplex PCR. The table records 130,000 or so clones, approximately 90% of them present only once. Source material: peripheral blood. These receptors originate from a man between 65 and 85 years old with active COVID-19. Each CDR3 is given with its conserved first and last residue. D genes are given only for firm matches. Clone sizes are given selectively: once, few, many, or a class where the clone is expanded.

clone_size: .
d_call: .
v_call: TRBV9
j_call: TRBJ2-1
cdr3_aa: CASSPQSSGVYNEQFF
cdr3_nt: TGTGCCAGCAGCCCCCAGTCTAGTGGTGTCTACAATGAGCAGTTCTTC

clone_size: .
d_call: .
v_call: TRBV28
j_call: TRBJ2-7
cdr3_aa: CASSSPLGEQYF
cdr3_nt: TGTGCCTCTAGCTCCCCCCTTGGCGAGCAGTACTTC

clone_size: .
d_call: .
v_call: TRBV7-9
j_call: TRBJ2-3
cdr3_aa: CASSLAGASTDTQYF
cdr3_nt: TGTGCCAGCAGCTTAGCGGGGGCCTCCACAGATACGCAGTATTTT

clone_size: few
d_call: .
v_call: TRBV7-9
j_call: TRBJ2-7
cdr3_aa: CASSPSTLSSEQYF
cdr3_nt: TGTGCCAGCAGCCCATCCACCCTTAGCTCCGAGCAGTACTTC

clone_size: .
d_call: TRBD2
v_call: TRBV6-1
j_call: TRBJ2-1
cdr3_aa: CASSEVAGASHGQFF
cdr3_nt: TGTGCCAGCAGTGAAGTAGCGGGAGCATCGCACGGACAGTTCTTC

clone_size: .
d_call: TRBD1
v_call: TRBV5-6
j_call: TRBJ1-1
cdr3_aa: CASSGWDRDLTNTEAFF
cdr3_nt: TGTGCCAGCAGCGGGTGGGACAGGGATCTTACGAACACTGAAGCTTTCTTT

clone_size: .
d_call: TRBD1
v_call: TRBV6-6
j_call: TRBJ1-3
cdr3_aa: CASSGTGSGNTIYF
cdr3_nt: TGTGCCAGCAGTGGGACAGGCTCTGGAAACACCATATATTTT

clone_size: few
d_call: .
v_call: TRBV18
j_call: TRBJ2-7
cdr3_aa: CASSPPVSSEQYF
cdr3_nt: TGTGCCAGCTCACCTCCGGTGAGTAGCGAGCAGTACTTC

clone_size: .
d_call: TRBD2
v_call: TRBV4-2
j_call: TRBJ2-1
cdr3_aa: CASSQGLAGAHEQFF
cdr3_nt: TGTGCCAGCAGCCAAGGACTAGCGGGAGCTCATGAGCAGTTCTTC

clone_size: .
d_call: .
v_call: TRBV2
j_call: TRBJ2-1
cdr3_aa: CASSVSRGNEQFF
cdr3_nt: TGTGCCAGCAGTGTGAGTAGGGGCAATGAGCAGTTCTTC

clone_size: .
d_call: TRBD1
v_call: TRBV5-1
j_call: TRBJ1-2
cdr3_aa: CASRTGTLYGYTF
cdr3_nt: TGCGCCAGCAGGACAGGGACCCTCTATGGCTACACCTTC

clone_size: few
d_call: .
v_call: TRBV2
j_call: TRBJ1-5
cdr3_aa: CATARTFAMNQPQHF
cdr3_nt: TGTGCCACCGCCCGGACATTTGCAATGAATCAGCCCCAGCATTTT

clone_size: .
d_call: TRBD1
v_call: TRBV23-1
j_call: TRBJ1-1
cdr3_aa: CASSQLGTGNTEAFF
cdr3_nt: TGCGCCAGCAGTCAACTCGGGACAGGGAACACTGAAGCTTTCTTT

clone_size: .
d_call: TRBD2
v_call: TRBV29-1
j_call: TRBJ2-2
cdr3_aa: CSVLRGVTGELFF
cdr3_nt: TGCAGCGTCCTGCGGGGGGTAACCGGGGAGCTGTTTTTT

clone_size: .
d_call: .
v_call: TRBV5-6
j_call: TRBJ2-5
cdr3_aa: CASSLAGGETQYF
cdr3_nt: TGTGCCAGCAGCTTGGCAGGAGGTGAGACCCAGTACTTC

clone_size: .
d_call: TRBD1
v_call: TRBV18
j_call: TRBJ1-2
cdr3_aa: CASSSDRQGINYGYTF
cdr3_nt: TGTGCCAGCTCATCGGACAGACAGGGGATTAACTATGGCTACACCTTC

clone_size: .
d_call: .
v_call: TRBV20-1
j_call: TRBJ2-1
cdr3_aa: CSAPVYNEQFF
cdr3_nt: TGCAGTGCTCCCGTCTACAATGAGCAGTTCTTC

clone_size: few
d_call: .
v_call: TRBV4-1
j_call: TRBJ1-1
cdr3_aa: CASRGPLMGTEAFF
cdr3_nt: TGCGCCAGCCGAGGCCCCCTCATGGGCACTGAAGCTTTCTTT

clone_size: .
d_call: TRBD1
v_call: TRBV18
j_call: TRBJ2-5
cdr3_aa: CASSPGQGEETQYF
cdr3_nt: TGTGCCAGCTCACCCGGACAGGGGGAAGAGACCCAGTACTTC

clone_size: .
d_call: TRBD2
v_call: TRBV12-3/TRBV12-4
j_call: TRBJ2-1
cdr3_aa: CASTPGGRNEQFF
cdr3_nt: TGTGCCAGCACCCCCGGCGGGAGGAATGAGCAGTTCTTC

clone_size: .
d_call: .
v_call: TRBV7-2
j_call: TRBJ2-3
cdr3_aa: CASSLNRRHTQYF
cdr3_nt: TGTGCCAGCAGCTTAAACAGACGGCATACGCAGTATTTT

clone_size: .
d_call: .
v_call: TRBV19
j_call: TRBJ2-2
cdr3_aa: CASSILPRGGRELFF
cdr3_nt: TGTGCCAGTAGTATACTCCCCCGAGGGGGACGGGAGCTGTTTTTT

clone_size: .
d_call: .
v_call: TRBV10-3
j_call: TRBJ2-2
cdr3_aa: CAISGQDANTGELFF
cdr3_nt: TGTGCCATCAGTGGACAGGACGCGAACACCGGGGAGCTGTTTTTT

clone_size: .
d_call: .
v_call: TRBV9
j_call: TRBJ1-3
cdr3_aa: CASSVDIQGRTGNTIYF
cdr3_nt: TGTGCCAGCAGCGTAGATATTCAGGGGAGAACTGGAAACACCATATATTTT

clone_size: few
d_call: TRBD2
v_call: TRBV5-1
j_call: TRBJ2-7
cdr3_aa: CASSLVSGTYEQYF
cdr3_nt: TGCGCCAGCAGCTTGGTTAGCGGGACCTACGAGCAGTACTTC